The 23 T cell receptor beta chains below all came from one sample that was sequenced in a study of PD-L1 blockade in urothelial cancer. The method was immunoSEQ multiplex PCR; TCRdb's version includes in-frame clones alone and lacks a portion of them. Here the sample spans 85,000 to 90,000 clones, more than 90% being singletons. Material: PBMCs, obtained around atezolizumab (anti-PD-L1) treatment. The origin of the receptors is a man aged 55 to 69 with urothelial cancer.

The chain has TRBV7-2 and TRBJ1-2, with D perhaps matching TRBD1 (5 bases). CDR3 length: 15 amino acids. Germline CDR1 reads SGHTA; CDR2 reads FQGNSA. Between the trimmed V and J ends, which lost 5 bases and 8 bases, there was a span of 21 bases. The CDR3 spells CASSQNLGGAEGYTF. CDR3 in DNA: TGTGCCAGCAGCCAGAATTTGGGGGGAGCGGAGGGCTACACCTTC.

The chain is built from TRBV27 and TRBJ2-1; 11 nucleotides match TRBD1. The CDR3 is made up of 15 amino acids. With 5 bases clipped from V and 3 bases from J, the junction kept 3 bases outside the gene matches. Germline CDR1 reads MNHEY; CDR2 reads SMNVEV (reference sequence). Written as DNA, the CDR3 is TGTGCCAGCAGTGTGGGACAGGGGGGCTACAATGAGCAGTTCTTC. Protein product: CASSVGQGGYNEQFF.

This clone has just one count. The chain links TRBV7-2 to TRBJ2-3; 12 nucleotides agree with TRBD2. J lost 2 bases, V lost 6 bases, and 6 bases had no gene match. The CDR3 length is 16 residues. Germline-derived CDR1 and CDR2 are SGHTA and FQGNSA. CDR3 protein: CASRNRLAGVTDTQYF. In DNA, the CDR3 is TGTGCCAGCAGGAACCGACTAGCGGGGGTCACAGATACGCAGTATTTT.

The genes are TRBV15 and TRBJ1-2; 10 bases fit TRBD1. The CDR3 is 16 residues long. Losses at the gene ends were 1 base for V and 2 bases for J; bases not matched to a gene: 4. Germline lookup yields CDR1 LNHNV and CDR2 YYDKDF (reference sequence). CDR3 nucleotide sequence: TGTGCCACCAGCAGAGGAAGGGGACAGGGGAACTATGGCTACACCTTC. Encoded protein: CATSRGRGQGNYGYTF.

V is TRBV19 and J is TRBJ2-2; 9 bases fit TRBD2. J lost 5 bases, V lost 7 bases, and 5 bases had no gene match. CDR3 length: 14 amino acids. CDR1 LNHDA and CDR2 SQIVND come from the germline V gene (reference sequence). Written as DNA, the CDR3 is TGTGCCAGTATGCTAGCGGGATGGACCGGGGAGCTGTTTTTT. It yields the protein CASMLAGWTGELFF.

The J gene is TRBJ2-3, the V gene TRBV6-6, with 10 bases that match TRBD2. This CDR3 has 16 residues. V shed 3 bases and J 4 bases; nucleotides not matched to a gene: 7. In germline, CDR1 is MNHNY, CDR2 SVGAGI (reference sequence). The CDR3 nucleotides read TGTGCCAGCAGTTATCCAAGCGGGAGGGGGCCAGATACGCAGTATTTT. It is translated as CASSYPSGRGPDTQYF.

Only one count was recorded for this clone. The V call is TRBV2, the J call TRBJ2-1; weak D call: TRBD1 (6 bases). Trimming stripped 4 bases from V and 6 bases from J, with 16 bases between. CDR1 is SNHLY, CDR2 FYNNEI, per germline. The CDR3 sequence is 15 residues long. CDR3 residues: CASSVGQGSGNEQFF. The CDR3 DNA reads TGTGCCAGCAGTGTCGGGCAGGGGTCGGGCAATGAGCAGTTCTTC.

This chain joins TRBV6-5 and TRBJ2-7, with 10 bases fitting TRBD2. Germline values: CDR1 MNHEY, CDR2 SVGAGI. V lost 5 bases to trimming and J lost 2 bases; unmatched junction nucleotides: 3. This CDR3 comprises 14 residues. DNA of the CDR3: TGTGCCAGCAGTCCGAGCGGGAGGGCCTACGAGCAGTACTTC. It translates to CASSPSGRAYEQYF.

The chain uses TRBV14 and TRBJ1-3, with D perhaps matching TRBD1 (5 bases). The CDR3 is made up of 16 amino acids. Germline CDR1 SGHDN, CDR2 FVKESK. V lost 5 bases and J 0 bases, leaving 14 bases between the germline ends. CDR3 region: CASSYGGGGSGNTIYF. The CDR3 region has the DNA TGTGCCAGCAGCTATGGCGGGGGTGGCTCTGGAAACACCATATATTTT.

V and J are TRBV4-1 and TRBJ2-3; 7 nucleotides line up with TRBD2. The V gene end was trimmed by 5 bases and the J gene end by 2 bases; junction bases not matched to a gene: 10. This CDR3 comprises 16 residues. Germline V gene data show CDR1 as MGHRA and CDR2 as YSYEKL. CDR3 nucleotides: TGCGCCAGCAGCACGCTAAATCTAGCGGACACAGATACGCAGTATTTT. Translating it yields CASSTLNLADTDTQYF.

The CDR3 DNA sequence: TGTGCCAGCAGCCCATCCGGGACTAGTTACTCCGAGCAGTACTTC. Translated: CASSPSGTSYSEQYF. V usage is TRBV9 and J usage is TRBJ2-7, with 8 bases that match TRBD2. V shed 4 bases, J shed 6 bases, and the junction held 12 bases outside the gene matches. CDR1 and CDR2 (germline): SGDLS, YYNGEE. The CDR3 contains 15 residues.

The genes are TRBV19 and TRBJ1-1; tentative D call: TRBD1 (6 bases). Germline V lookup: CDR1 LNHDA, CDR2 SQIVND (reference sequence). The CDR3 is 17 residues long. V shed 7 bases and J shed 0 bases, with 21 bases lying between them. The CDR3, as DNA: TGTGCCAGTACCGACTGGGCAGGGAAGGGGGTGAACACTGAAGCTTTCTTT. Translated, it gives CASTDWAGKGVNTEAFF.

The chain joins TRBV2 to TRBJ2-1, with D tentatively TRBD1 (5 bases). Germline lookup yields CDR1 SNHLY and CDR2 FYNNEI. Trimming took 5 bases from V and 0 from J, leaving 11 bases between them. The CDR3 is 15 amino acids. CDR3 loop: CASSPLDSSYNEQFF. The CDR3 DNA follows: TGTGCCAGCAGTCCGCTAGACAGCTCCTACAATGAGCAGTTCTTC.

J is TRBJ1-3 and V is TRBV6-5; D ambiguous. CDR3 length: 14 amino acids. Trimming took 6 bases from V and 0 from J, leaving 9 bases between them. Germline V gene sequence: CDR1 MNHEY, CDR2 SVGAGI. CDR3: CASRQSISGNTIYF. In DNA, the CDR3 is TGTGCCAGCAGACAATCGATCTCTGGAAACACCATATATTTT.

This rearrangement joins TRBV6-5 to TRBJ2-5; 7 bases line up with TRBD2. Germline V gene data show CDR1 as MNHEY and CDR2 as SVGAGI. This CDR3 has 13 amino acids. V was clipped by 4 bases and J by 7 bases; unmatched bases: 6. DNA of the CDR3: TGTGCCAGCAGTTCAGACTGGGAGGGGACCCAGTACTTC. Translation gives CASSSDWEGTQYF.

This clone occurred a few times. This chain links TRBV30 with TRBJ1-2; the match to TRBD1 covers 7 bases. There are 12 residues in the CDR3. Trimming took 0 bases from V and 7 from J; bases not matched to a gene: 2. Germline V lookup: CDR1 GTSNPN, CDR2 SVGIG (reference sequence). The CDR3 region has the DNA TGTGCCTGGAGTGTACCAGGGGGTGGCTACACCTTC. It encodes CAWSVPGGGYTF. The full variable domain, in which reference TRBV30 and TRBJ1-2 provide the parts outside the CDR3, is SQTIHQWPATLVQPVGSPLSLECTVEGTSNPNLYWYRQAAGRGLQLLFYSVGIGQISSEVPQNLSASRPQDRQFILSSKKLLLSDSGFYLCAWSVPGGGYTFGSGTRLTVV.

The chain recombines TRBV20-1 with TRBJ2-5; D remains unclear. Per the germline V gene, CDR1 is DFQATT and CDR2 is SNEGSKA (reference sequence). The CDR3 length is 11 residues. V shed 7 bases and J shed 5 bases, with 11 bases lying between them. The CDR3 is CSVLSVETQYF. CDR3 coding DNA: TGCAGTGTTTTGAGCGTTGAGACCCAGTACTTC.

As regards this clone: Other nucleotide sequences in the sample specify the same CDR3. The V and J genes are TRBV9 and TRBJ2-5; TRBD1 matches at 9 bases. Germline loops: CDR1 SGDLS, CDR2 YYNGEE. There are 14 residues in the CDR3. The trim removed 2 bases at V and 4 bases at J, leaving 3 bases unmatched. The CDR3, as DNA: TGTGCCAGCAGCGTTGACAGGGGGGGAGAGACCCAGTACTTC. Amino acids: CASSVDRGGETQYF.

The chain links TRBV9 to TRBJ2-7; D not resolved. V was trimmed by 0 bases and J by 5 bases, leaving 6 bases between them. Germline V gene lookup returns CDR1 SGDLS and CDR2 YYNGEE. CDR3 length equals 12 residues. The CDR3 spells CASSVGLDEQYF. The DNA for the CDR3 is TGTGCCAGCAGCGTAGGCCTAGACGAGCAGTACTTC.

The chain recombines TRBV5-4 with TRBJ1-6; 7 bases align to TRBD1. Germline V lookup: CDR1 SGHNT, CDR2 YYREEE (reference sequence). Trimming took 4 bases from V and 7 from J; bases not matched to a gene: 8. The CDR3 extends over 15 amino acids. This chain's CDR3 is CASSTPGQPNSPLHF. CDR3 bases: TGTGCCAGCAGCACGCCGGGACAGCCAAATTCACCCCTCCACTTT. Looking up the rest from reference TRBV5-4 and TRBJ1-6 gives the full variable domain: ETGVTQSPTHLIKTRGQQVTLRCSSQSGHNTVSWYQQALGQGPQFIFQYYREEENGRGNFPPRFSGLQFPNYSSELNVNALELDDSALYLCASSTPGQPNSPLHFGNGTRLTVT.

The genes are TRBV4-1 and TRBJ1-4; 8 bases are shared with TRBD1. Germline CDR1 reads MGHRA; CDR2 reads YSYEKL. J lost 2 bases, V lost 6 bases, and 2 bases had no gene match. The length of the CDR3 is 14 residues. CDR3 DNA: TGCGCCAGCAGGACAGGGGTGACTAATGAAAAACTGTTTTTT. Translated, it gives CASRTGVTNEKLFF.

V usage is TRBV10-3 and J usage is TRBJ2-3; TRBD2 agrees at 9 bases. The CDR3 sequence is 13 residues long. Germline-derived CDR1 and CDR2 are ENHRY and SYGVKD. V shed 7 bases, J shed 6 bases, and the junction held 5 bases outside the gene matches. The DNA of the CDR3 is TGTGCCATCAACCTAGCGGGGAAGGATACGCAGTATTTT. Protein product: CAINLAGKDTQYF.

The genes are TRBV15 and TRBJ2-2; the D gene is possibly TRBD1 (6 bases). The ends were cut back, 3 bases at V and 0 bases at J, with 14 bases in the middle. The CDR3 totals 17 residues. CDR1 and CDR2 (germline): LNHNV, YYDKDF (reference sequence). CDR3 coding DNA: TGTGCCACCAGCAGTTGGGACACTTTCGCGAACACCGGGGAGCTGTTTTTT. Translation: CATSSWDTFANTGELFF.